The 2 T cell receptor beta chains reported below all come from one sample, sequenced in a study of blood T cell repertoires in COVID-19. TCRdb keeps only in-frame clones here, not all; method: immunoSEQ multiplex PCR. Of 210,000 or so clones listed, 78% are singletons. Specimen: peripheral blood. These receptors were taken from a woman of 80 years or more with active or convalescent COVID-19.

This clone was recorded once. This chain uses TRBV18 with TRBJ1-2, with 10 bases matching TRBD1. With 3 bases clipped from V and 3 bases from J, the junction kept 7 bases outside the gene matches. The CDR3 has 16 amino acids. Per the germline V gene, CDR1 is KGHSH and CDR2 is LQKENI. DNA of the CDR3: TGTGCCAGCTCACCCGGGACAGGGGAAGCGGACTATGGCTACACCTTC. Amino acid sequence: CASSPGTGEADYGYTF.

V gene TRBV2 combines with J gene TRBJ2-7; D may be TRBD2 (7 bases). Trimming removed 5 bases at V and 6 bases at J, with 23 bases between. Germline CDR1 and CDR2: SNHLY and FYNNEI. The CDR3 covers 16 residues. CDR3 residues: CASSSNQRGAMAEQYF. In DNA, the CDR3 is TGTGCCAGCAGTTCTAACCAACGGGGGGCGATGGCCGAGCAGTACTTC.